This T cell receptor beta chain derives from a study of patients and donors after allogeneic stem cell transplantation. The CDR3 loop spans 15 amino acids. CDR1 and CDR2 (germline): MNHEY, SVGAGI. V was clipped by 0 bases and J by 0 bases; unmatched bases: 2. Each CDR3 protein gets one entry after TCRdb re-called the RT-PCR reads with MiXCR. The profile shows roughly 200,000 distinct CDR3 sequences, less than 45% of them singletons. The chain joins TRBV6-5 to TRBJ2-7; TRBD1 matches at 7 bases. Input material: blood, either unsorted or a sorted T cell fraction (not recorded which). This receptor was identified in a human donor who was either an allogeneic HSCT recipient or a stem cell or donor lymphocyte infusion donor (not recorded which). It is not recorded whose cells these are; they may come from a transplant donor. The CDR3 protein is CASSYSGDSSYEQYF. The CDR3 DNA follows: TGTGCCAGCAGTTACTCGGGGGACAGCTCCTACGAGCAGTACTTC.